This note documents a single T cell receptor beta chain sequence. Participant reports of clinical history set cohort assignment. As originally analysed: Nucleated cell counts were estimated from reference gene primer amplification. The assay was immunoSEQ multiplex PCR, and TCRdb's table has in-frame clones only and misses some. D and trimming come from the DNA, and the V and J calls and clone size come from that table. The table has over 200,000 clones, about 85% seen once; the top ten hold 11%. CDR1 and CDR2 (germline): MGHDK, SYGVNS. With 4 bases removed from V and 4 bases from J, the gap between germline ends came to 16 bases. This CDR3 spans 15 amino acids. These data originate in a study of blood T cell repertoires in COVID-19. Turning to the study itself: Collection of acute and convalescent COVID-19 samples took place in the United States, Italy and Spain.

The clonotype originates from a man under 40 who had recovered from COVID-19. The material sequenced was PBMCs or T cells enriched from blood (not recorded which). V is TRBV25-1 and J is TRBJ1-1; D remains unclear. CDR3 region: CASSATPPQATEAFF. The CDR3 nucleotides read TGTGCCAGCAGTGCCACCCCTCCCCAAGCCACTGAAGCTTTCTTT.